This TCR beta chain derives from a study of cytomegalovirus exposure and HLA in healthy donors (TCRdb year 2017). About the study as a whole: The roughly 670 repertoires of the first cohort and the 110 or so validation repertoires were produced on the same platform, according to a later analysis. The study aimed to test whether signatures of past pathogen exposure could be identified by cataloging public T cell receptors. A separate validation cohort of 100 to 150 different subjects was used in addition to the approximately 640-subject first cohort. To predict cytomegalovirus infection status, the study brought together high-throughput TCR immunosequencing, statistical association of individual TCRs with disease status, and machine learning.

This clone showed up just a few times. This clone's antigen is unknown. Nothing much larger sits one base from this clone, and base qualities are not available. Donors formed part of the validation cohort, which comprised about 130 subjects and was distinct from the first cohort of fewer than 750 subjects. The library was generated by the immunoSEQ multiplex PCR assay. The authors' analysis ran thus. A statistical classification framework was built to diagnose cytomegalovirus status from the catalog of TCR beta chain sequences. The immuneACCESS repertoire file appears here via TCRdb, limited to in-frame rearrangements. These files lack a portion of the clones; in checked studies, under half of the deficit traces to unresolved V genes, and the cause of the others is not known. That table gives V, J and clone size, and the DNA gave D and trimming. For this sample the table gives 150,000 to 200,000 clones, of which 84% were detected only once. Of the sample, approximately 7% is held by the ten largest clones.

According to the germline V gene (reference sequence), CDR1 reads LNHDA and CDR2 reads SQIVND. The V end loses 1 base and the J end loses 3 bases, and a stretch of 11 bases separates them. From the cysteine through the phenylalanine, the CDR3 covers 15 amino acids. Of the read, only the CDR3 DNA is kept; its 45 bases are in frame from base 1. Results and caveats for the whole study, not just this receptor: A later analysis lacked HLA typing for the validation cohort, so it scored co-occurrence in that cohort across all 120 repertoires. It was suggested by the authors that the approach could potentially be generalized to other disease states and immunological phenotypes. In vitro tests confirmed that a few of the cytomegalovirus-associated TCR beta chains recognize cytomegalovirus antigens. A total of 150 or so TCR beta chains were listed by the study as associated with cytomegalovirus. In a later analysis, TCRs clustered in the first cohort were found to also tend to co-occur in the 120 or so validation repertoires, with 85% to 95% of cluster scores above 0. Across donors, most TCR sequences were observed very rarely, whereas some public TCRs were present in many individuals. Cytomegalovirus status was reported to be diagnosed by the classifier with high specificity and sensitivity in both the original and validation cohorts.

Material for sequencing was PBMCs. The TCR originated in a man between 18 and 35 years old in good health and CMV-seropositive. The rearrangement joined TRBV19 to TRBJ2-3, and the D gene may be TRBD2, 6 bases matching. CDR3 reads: CASSIARGRTDTQYF. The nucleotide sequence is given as TGTGCCAGTAGTATAGCTCGAGGGAGGACAGATACGCAGTATTTT.